This note documents a single T cell receptor beta chain sequence. Its antigen is currently unknown. Method: immunoSEQ multiplex PCR; TCRdb's copy keeps in-frame clones and lacks some. The profile shows just over 40,000 clones, about 91% of them singletons. The data were taken from a study of ipilimumab plus nivolumab after autologous stem cell transplantation. On the study more broadly: Myeloma patients were high-risk transplant-naive or relapsed within 3 years of first autologous transplant. Study observations and caveats: TCR repertoire, Treg phenotype and gut microbiota reportedly support more study of this approach.

Starting 14 to 28 days after autologous transplant, ipilimumab 1 mg/kg was given. Patients got 3 mg/kg IV nivolumab weeks 1, 4, 7, 10, then biweekly through week 26. This clonotype was obtained from a male donor with multiple myeloma. The input for sequencing was PBMCs, taken in a trial of ipilimumab plus nivolumab as post-transplant consolidation.

DNA of the CDR3: TGTGCCAGCAGTATGGCCCCTTACAGGGCTCGGTATGGCTACACCTTC. Residues: CASSMAPYRARYGYTF. The chain couples TRBV6-6 to TRBJ1-2; tentative D call: TRBD1 (6 bases). The CDR3 has 16 amino acids. V was trimmed by 5 bases and J by 5 bases, leaving 21 bases between them. Germline CDR1 is MNHNY and CDR2 is SVGAGI (reference sequence).